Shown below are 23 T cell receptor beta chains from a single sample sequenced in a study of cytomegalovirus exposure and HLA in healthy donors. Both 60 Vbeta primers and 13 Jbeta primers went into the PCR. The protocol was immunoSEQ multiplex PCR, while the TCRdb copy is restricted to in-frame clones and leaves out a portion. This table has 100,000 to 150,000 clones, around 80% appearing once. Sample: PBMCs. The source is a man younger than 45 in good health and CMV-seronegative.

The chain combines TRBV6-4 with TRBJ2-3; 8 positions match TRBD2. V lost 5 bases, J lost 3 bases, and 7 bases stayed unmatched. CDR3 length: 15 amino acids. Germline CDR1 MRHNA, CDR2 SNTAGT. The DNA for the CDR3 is TGTGCCAGCAGTACCGCTCGGGAGGGGACAGATACGCAGTATTTT. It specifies CASSTAREGTDTQYF.

Here the CDR3 DNA reads TGTGCCAGCAGCGTCACGGACAGGCGCGGGGGGTCACCCCTCCACTTT. This translates into CASSVTDRRGGSPLHF. V and J are TRBV9 and TRBJ1-6; 7 bases line up with TRBD1. Trimming removed 2 bases from V and 10 bases from J; junction bases left unmatched: 12. This CDR3 is 16 amino acids long. Per germline, CDR1 SGDLS and CDR2 YYNGEE.

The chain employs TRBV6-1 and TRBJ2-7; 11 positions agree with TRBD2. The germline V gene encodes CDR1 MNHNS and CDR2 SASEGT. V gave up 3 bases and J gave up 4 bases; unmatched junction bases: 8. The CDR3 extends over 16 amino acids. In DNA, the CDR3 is TGTGCCAGCAGTGACAGAATCGGGACTAGCGGTTACGAGCAGTACTTC. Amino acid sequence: CASSDRIGTSGYEQYF.

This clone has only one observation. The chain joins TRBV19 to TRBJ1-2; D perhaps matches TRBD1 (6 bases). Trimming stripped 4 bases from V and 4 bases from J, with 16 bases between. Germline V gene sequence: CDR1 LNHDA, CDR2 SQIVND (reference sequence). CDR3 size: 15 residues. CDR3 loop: CASSTGDAVIYGYTF. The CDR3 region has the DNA TGTGCCAGTAGTACAGGGGACGCCGTGATCTATGGCTACACCTTC.

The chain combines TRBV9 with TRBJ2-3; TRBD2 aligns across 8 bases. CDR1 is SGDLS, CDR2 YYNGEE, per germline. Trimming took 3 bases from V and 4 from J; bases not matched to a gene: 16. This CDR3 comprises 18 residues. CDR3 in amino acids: CASSGRPATSVRADTQYF. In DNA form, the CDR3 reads TGTGCCAGCAGCGGAAGGCCGGCGACTAGCGTAAGGGCAGATACGCAGTATTTT.

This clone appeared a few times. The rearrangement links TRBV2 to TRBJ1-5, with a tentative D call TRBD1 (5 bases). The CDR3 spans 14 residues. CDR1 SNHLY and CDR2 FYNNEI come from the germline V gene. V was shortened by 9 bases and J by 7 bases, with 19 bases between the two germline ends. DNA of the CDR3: TGTGCCAGTAGCCTTAAGACAGACTTACAGCCCCAGCATTTT. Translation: CASSLKTDLQPQHF.

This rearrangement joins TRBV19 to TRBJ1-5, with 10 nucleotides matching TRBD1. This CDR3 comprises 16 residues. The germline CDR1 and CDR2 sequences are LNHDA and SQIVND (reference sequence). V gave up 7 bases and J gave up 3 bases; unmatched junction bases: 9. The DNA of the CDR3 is TGTGCCAGTAACCCGACAGGGGGCGCTTTCAATCAGCCCCAGCATTTT. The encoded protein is CASNPTGGAFNQPQHF. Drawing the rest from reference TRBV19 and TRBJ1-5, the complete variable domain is DGGITQSPKYLFRKEGQNVTLSCEQNLNHDAMYWYRQDPGQGLRLIYYSQIVNDFQKGDIAEGYSVSREKKESFPLTVTSAQKNPTAFYLCASNPTGGAFNQPQHFGDGTRLSIL.

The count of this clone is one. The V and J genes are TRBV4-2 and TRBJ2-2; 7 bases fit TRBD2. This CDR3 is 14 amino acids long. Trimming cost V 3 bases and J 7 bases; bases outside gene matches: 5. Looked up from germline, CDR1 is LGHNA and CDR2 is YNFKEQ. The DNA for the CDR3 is TGTGCCAGCAGCCAGCAGCGGGAAATCGGGGAGCTGTTTTTT. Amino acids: CASSQQREIGELFF.

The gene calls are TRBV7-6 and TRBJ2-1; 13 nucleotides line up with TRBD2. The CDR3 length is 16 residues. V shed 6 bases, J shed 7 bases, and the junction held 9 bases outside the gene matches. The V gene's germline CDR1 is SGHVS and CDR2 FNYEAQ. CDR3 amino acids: CASSFSTSGGRNEQFF. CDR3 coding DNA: TGTGCCAGCAGTTTCTCGACTAGCGGGGGGAGGAATGAGCAGTTCTTC.

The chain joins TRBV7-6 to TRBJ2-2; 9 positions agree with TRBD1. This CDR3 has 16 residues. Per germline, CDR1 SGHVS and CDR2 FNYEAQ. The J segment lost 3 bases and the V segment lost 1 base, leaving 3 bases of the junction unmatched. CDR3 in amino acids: CASSLGGTGYTGELFF. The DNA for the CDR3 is TGTGCCAGCAGCTTAGGCGGGACAGGGTACACCGGGGAGCTGTTTTTT. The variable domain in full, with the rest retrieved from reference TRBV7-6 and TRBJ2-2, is GAGVSQSPRYKVTKRGQDVALRCDPISGHVSLYWYRQALGQGPEFLTYFNYEAQQDKSGLPNDRFSAERPEGSISTLTIQRTEQRDSAMYRCASSLGGTGYTGELFFGEGSRLTVL.

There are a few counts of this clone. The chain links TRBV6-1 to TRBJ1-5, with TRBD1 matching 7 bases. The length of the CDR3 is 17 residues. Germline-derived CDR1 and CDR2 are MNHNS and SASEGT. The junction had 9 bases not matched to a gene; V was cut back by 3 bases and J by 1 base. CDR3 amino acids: CASSDRAGGQSNQPQHF. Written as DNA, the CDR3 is TGTGCCAGCAGTGATCGGGCAGGGGGACAGAGCAATCAGCCCCAGCATTTT.

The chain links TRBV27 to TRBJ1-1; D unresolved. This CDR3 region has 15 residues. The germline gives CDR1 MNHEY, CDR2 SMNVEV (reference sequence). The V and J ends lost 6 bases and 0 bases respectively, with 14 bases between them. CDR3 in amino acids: CASSQRSGMNTEAFF. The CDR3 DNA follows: TGTGCCAGCAGCCAAAGATCAGGTATGAACACTGAAGCTTTCTTT.

The CDR3 coding sequence is TGTGCCAGCACCCTAGACAGGGAGATGTCCTTAGATGGCTACACCTTC. Translating it yields CASTLDREMSLDGYTF. The rearrangement uses TRBV28 and TRBJ1-2; 7 bases align to TRBD1. Looked up from germline, CDR1 is MDHEN and CDR2 is SYDVKM. Losses at the gene ends were 7 bases for V and 6 bases for J; bases not matched to a gene: 17. The CDR3 has 16 amino acids.

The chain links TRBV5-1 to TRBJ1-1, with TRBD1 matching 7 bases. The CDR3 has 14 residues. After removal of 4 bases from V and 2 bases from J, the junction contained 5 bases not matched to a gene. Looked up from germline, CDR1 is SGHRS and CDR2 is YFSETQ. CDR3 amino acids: CASSAGQFNTEAFF. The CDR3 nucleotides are TGCGCCAGCAGCGCGGGACAGTTCAACACTGAAGCTTTCTTT.

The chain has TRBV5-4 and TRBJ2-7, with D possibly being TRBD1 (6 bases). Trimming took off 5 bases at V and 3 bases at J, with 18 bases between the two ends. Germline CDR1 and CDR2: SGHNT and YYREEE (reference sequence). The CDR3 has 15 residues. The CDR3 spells CASSPWDIANYEQYF. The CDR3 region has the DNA TGTGCCAGCAGTCCCTGGGACATTGCCAACTACGAGCAGTACTTC.

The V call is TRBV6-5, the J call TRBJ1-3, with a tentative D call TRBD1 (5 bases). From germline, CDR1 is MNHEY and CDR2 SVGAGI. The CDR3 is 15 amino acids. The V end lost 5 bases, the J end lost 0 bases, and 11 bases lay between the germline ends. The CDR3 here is CASSIDRRSGNTIYF. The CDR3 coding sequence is TGTGCCAGCAGTATAGACAGACGCTCTGGAAACACCATATATTTT.

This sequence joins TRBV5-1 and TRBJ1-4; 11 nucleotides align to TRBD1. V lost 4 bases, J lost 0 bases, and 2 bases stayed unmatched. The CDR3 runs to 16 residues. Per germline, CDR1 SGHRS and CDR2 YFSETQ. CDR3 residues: CASSTGQGATNEKLFF. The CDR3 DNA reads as TGCGCCAGCAGCACGGGACAGGGGGCAACTAATGAAAAACTGTTTTTT.

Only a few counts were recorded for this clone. The CDR3 region has the DNA TGTGCCACCAGCCTCCGAGGGGGCTTTGGTCGCTACACCTTC. It yields the protein CATSLRGGFGRYTF. The chain couples TRBV15 to TRBJ1-2; 7 positions agree with TRBD1. V gave up 5 bases and J gave up 9 bases; unmatched junction bases: 12. This CDR3 has 14 residues. Germline V lookup: CDR1 LNHNV, CDR2 YYDKDF (reference sequence).

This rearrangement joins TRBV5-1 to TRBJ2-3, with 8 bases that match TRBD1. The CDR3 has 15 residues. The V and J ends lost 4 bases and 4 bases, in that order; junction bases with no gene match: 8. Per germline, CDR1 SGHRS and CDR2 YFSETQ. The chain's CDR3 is CASSPKDRVADTQYF. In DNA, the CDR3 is TGCGCCAGCAGCCCGAAGGACAGGGTGGCAGATACGCAGTATTTT.

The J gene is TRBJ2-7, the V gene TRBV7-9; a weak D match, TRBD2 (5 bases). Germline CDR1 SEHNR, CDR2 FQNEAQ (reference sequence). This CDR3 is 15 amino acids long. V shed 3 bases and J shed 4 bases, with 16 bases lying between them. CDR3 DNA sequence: TGTGCCAGCAGCTTCGGGGTCCTCCGGGATTACGAGCAGTACTTC. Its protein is CASSFGVLRDYEQYF.

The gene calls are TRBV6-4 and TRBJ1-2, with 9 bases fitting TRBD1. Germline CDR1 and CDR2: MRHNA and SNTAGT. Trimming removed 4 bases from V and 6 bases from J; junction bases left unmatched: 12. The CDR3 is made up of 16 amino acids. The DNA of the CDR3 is TGTGCCAGCAGTGCCATCGGGACAGGGCTAATCGATGGCTACACCTTC. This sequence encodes CASSAIGTGLIDGYTF.

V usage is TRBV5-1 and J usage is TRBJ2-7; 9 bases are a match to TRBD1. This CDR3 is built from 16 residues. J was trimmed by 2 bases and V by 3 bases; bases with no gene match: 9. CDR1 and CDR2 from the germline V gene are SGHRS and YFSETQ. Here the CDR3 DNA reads TGCGCCAGCAGCTCCTCCACCGGGACAGGGACCTACGAGCAGTACTTC. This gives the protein CASSSSTGTGTYEQYF.

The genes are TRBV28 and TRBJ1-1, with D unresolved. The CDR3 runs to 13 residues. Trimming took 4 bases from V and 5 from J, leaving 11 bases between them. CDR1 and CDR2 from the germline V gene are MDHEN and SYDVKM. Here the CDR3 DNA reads TGTGCCAGCAGTTCCCGTTGGCCTACTGAAGCTTTCTTT. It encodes CASSSRWPTEAFF.